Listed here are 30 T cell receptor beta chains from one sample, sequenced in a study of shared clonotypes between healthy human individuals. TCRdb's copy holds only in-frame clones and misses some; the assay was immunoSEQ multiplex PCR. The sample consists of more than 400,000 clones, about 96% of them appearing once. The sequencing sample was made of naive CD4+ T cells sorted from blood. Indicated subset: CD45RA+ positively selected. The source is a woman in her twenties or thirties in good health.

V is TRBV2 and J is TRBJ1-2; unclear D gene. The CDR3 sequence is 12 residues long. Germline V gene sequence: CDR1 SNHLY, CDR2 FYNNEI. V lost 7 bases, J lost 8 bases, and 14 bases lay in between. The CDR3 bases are TGTGCCAGCACCGGCTTGGTTTGGGGCTACACCTTC. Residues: CASTGLVWGYTF.

CDR3 in amino acids: CSVERDRGNEQFF. CDR3 DNA sequence: TGCAGCGTGGAACGGGACAGAGGAAATGAGCAGTTCTTC. V and J are TRBV29-1 and TRBJ2-1; TRBD1 matches at 7 bases. V lost 6 bases and J lost 7; bases outside the gene matches: 9. CDR1 is SQVTM and CDR2 is ANQGSEA in the germline V gene. The CDR3 is 13 residues long.

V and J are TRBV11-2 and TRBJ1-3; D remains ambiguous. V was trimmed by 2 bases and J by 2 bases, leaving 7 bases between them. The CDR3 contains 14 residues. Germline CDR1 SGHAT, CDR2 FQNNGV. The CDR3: CASSLRSTGNTIYF. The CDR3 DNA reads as TGTGCCAGCAGCTTAAGGTCGACTGGAAACACCATATATTTT. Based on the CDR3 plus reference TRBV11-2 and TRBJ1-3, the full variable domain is EAGVAQSPRYKIIEKRQSVAFWCNPISGHATLYWYQQILGQGPKLLIQFQNNGVVDDSQLPKDRFSAERLKGVDSTLKIQPAKLEDSAVYLCASSLRSTGNTIYFGEGSWLTVV.

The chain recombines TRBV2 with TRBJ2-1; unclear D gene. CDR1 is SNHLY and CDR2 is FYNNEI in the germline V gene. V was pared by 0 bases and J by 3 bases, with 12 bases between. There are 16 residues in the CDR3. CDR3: CASSEAPRQIYNEQFF. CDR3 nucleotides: TGTGCCAGCAGTGAAGCCCCCCGACAAATCTACAATGAGCAGTTCTTC.

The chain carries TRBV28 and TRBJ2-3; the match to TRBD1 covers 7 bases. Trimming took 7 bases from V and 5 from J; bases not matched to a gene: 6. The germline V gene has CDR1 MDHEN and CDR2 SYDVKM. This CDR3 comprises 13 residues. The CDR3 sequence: CASILTGIDTQYF. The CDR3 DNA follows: TGTGCCAGCATCCTGACAGGGATAGATACGCAGTATTTT.

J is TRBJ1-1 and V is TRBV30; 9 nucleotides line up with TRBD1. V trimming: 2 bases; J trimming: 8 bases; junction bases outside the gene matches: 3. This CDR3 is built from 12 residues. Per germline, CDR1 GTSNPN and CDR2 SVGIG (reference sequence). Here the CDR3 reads CAWSPTGGEAFF. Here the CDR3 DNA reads TGTGCCTGGAGTCCAACAGGGGGCGAAGCTTTCTTT.

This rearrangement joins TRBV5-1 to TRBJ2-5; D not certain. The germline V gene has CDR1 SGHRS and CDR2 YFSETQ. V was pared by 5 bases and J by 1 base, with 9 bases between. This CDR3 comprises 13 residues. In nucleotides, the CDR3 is TGCGCCAGCAGTAATAGGATCCAAGAGACCCAGTACTTC. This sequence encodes CASSNRIQETQYF.

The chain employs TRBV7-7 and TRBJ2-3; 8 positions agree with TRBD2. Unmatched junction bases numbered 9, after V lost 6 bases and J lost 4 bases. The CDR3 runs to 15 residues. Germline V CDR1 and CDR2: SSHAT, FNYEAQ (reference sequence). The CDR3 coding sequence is TGTGCCAGCAGTTCCGGCAGCGGGGGTTCAGATACGCAGTATTTT. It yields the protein CASSSGSGGSDTQYF.

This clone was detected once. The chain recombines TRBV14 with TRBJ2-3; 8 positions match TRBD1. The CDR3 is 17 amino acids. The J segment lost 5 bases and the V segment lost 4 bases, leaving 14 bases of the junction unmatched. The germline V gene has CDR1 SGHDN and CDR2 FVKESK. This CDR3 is CASSRQGAGFSGDTQYF. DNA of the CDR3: TGTGCCAGCAGCCGGCAGGGGGCCGGTTTTTCAGGAGATACGCAGTATTTT.

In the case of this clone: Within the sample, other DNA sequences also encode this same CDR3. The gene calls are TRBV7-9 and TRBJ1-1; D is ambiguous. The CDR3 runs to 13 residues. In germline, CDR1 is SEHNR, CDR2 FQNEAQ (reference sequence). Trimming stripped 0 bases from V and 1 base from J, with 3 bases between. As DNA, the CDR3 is TGTGCCAGCAGCTTAGCGGGGAACACTGAAGCTTTCTTT. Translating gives CASSLAGNTEAFF.

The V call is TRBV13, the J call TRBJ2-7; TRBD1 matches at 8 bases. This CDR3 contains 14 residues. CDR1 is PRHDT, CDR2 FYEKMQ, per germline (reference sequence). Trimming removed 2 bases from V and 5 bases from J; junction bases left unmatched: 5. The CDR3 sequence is CASSLTDRANEQYF. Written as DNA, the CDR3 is TGTGCCAGCAGCTTAACGGACAGGGCAAACGAGCAGTACTTC.

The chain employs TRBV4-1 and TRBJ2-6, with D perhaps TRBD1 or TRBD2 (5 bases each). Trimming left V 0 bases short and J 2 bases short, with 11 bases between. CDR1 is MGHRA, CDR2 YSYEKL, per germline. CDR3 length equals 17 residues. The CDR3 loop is CASSQEELGAGANVLTF. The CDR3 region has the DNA TGCGCCAGCAGCCAAGAGGAGCTGGGGGCTGGGGCCAACGTCCTGACTTTC.

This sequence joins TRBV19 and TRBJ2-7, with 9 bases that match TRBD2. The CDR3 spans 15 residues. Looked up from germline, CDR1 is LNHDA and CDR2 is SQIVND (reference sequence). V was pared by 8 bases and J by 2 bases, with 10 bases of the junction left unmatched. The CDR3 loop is CASAQISGRTYEQYF. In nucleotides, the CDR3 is TGTGCCAGTGCACAGATTAGCGGGAGAACCTACGAGCAGTACTTC.

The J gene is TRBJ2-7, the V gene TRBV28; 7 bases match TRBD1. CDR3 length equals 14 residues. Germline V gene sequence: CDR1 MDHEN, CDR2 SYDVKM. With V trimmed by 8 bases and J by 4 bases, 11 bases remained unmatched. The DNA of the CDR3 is TGTGCCAGCTCTGTAGGGGGCAAACCTTACGAGCAGTACTTC. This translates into CASSVGGKPYEQYF.

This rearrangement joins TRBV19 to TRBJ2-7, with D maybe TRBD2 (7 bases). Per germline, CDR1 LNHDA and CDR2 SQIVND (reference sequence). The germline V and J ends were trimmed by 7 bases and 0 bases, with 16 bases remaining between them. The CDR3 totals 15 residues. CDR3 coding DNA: TGTGCCAGTACGGGGGGACACACGAGCTCCTACGAGCAGTACTTC. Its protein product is CASTGGHTSSYEQYF.

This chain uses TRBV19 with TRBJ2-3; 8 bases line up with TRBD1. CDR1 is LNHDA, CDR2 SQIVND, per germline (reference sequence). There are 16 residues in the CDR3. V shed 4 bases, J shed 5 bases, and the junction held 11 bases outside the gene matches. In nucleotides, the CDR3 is TGTGCCAGTAGTAACCGCCCGGGACAGGTAGTAGATACGCAGTATTTT. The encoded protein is CASSNRPGQVVDTQYF.

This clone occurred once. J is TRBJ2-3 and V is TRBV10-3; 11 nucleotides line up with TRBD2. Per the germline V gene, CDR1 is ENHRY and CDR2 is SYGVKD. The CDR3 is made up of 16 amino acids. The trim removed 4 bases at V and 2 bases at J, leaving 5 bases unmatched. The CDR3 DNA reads TGTGCCATCAGTGCTCTGACTAGCGGGGCCACAGATACGCAGTATTTT. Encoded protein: CAISALTSGATDTQYF.

In DNA form, the CDR3 reads TGTGCCAGCAGTGATGCGGGGATTTTGAACTACGAGCAGTACTTC. It codes for CASSDAGILNYEQYF. V gene TRBV2 combines with J gene TRBJ2-7, with a tentative D call TRBD2 (6 bases). The V end lost 3 bases, the J end lost 3 bases, and 15 bases lay between the germline ends. This CDR3 region has 15 residues. The V gene's germline CDR1 is SNHLY and CDR2 FYNNEI.

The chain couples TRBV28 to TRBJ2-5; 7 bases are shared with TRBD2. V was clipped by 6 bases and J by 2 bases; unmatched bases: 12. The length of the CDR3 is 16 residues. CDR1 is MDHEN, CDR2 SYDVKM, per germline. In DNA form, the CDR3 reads TGTGCCAGCAGCTTTGCGCCGGGACTACCTCAAGAGACCCAGTACTTC. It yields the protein CASSFAPGLPQETQYF.

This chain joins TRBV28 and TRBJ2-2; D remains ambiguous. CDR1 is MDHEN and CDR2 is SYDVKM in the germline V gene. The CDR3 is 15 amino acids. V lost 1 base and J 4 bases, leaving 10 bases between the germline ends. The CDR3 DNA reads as TGTGCCAGCAGTTTATCCTACTACCGCACCGGGGAGCTGTTTTTT. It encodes CASSLSYYRTGELFF.

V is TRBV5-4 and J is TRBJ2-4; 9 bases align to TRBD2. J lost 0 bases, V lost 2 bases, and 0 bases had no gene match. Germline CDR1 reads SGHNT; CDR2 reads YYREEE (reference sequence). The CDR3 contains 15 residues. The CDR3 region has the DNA TGTGCCAGCAGCTTTAGCGGGAGAGCCAAAAACATTCAGTACTTC. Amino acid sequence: CASSFSGRAKNIQYF.

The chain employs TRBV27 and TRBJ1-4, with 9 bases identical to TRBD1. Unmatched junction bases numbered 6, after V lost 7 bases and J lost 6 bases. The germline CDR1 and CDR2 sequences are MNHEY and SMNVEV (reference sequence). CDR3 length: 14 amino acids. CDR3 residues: CASTAGTGHEKLFF. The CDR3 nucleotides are TGTGCCAGCACTGCCGGGACAGGGCATGAAAAACTGTTTTTT.

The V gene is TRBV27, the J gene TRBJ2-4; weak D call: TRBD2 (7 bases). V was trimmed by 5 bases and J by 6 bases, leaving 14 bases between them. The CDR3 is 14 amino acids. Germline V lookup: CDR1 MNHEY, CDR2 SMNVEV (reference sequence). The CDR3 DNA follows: TGTGCCAGCAGTACCGGGGGGCCAGGAAACATTCAGTACTTC. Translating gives CASSTGGPGNIQYF.

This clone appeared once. The CDR3 DNA reads as TGTGCCAGCAGCTCCTTCACGGGTCCCTCCTACGAGCAGTACTTC. Translating gives CASSSFTGPSYEQYF. The rearrangement links TRBV7-9 to TRBJ2-5; D unresolved. Gene TRBJ2-7 matches the end of the DNA better, so the J call may be wrong. CDR1 and CDR2 (germline): SEHNR, FQNEAQ (reference sequence). The CDR3 has 15 residues.

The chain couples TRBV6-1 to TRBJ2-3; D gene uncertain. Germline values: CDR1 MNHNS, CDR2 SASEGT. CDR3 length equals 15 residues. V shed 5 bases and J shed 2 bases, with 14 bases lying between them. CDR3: CASSKTAAVTDTQYF. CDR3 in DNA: TGTGCCAGCAGTAAGACTGCGGCGGTCACAGATACGCAGTATTTT.

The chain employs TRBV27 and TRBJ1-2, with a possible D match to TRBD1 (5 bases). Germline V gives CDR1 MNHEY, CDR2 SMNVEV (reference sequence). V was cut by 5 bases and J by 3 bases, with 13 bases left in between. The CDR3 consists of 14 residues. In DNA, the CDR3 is TGTGCCAGCAGTCGGGGCAGGGACCACTATGGCTACACCTTC. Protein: CASSRGRDHYGYTF.

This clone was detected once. The DNA of the CDR3 is TGTGCCAGCAGCAGCGGACTAGCGGGCCTCTACGAGCAGTACTTC. Translation: CASSSGLAGLYEQYF. The J gene is TRBJ2-7, the V gene TRBV28; TRBD2 matches 11 bases. The CDR3 totals 15 residues. The ends lost 6 bases at V and 3 bases at J; junction bases unmatched: 7. Germline V gene data show CDR1 as MDHEN and CDR2 as SYDVKM.

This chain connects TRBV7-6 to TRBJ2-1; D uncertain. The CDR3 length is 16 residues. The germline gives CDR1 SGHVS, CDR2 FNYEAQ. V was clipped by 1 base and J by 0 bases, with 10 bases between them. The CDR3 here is CASSLVAGGSYNEQFF. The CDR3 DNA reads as TGTGCCAGCAGCTTAGTCGCAGGCGGCTCCTACAATGAGCAGTTCTTC.

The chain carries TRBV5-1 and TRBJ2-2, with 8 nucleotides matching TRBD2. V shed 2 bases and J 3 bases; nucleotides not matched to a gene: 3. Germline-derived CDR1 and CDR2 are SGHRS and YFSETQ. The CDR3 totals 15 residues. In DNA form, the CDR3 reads TGCGCCAGCAGCTTCGGGACTAGAGACACCGGGGAGCTGTTTTTT. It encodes CASSFGTRDTGELFF. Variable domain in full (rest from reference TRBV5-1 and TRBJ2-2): KAGVTQTPRYLIKTRGQQVTLSCSPISGHRSVSWYQQTPGQGLQFLFEYFSETQRNKGNFPGRFSGRQFSNSRSEMNVSTLELGDSALYLCASSFGTRDTGELFFGEGSRLTVL.

CDR3 sequence reads: CSAERDHEQYF. The CDR3 nucleotides read TGCAGTGCGGAGCGGGATCACGAGCAGTACTTC. The chain combines TRBV20-1 with TRBJ2-7, with TRBD2 identical over 7 bases. V trimming: 6 bases; J trimming: 5 bases; junction bases outside the gene matches: 4. CDR3 length: 11 amino acids. Germline V gene lookup returns CDR1 DFQATT and CDR2 SNEGSKA (reference sequence).